This T cell receptor beta chain derives from a study of blood T cell repertoires in COVID-19. Looking at the study overall: The cDNA or gDNA used as material had been derived from T cells, B-cell-depleted T cells, or PBMCs.

This CDR3 has 15 amino acids. Germline trimming cut 1 base from V and 6 bases from J; bases unmatched to any gene: 7. Germline CDR1 MGHRA, CDR2 YSYEKL. Sequencing used immunoSEQ multiplex PCR; TCRdb keeps in-frame clones, though not all of them. The table has 100,000 to 150,000 clones, less than 90% seen once. The sample taken for sequencing was peripheral blood. The chain is built from TRBV4-1 and TRBJ1-1, with 8 bases matching TRBD1. The sequence was collected from a woman aged 80 or over with acute or convalescent COVID-19. CDR3 DNA: TGCGCCAGCAGCCAAGGACAGGGGATCTTCGCTGAAGCTTTCTTT. As protein: CASSQGQGIFAEAFF.